Shown below are 26 T cell receptor beta chains from a single sample sequenced in a study of T cell clusters in autoimmune cytopenias (dated by TCRdb to the late 2010s). The data were produced on an Illumina MiSeq. To amplify TRB rearrangements, a touch-down multiplex PCR protocol was run with the TRB-A and TRB-B primer pools combined in a single tube. TCRdb reprocessed the reads, so every CDR3 protein sequence counts as one entry and DNA is not shown. This sample's listing comprises approximately 11,000 distinct CDR3 sequences. The ten largest clones represent around 21% of the sample. Each sample's TRB amplification started from around 260 ng of peripheral blood genomic DNA, which corresponds to tens of thousands of genome equivalents. The data also belong to a second study, concerning T cell repertoires in aging, cancer and after chemotherapy.

The sample was peripheral blood. Receptor source: a human donor in good health.

In terms of frequency, this clonotype is medium-sized (0.01 to 0.1%). The V and J genes are TRBV15 and TRBJ2-1; no DNA is available, so the TRBD1 call from TCRdb remains unchecked. The CDR3 length is 16 residues. Germline loops: CDR1 LNHNV, CDR2 YYDKDF (reference sequence). The chain's CDR3 is CATSRTTGVGYNEQFF.

The chain uses TRBV19 and TRBJ1-1; TCRdb's assignment of TRBD1 cannot be checked, as there is no DNA. Germline V gene data show CDR1 as LNHDA and CDR2 as SQIVND (reference sequence). The CDR3 totals 14 residues. CDR3: CASSIGQVITEAFF.

This chain joins TRBV6-5 and TRBJ2-2; TCRdb gives TRBD1 as the D gene, but with no DNA this cannot be confirmed. Germline V gene lookup returns CDR1 MNHEY and CDR2 SVGAGI. CDR3 length: 16 amino acids. The CDR3 reads CASSYRAGGNTGELFF.

The chain is built from TRBV6-5 and TRBJ2-6; TCRdb names TRBD1, which stays unverified in the absence of DNA. Looked up from germline, CDR1 is MNHEY and CDR2 is SVGAGI. The CDR3 is made up of 15 amino acids. CDR3 in amino acids: CASKEEGAGANVLTF.

The chain carries TRBV6-1 and TRBJ1-2; TCRdb lists TRBD1, though no DNA is available to test this call. The CDR3 runs to 16 residues. CDR1 is MNHNS, CDR2 SASEGT, per germline. This chain's CDR3 is CASSETYRGHGYGYTF.

The chain couples TRBV6-2 or TRBV6-3 to TRBJ1-1; the TRBD1 assignment by TCRdb is unverifiable without DNA. The CDR3 length is 14 residues. Germline lookup yields CDR1 MNHEY and CDR2 SVGEGT. The CDR3 spells CASSYSGQVTEAFF.

The chain carries TRBV5-1 and TRBJ2-1; TCRdb's D call of TRBD1 is untestable without DNA. CDR1 SGHRS and CDR2 YFSETQ come from the germline V gene. The CDR3 sequence is 14 residues long. This CDR3 is CASSLSTGGNEQFF.

The chain employs TRBV6-5 and TRBJ2-1; the TCRdb D gene call, TRBD2, has no DNA to confirm it. Germline CDR1 MNHEY, CDR2 SVGAGI. The CDR3 covers 16 residues. This CDR3 is CASSFWRGGPMDEQFF.

The rearrangement links TRBV24-1 to TRBJ2-3. The CDR3 extends over 13 amino acids. Germline lookup yields CDR1 KGHDR and CDR2 SFDVKD. The CDR3: CATSDIVSDTQYF.

The chain links TRBV6-5 to TRBJ2-2; checking the TCRdb D call of TRBD2 is not possible without DNA. This CDR3 is built from 17 residues. Germline V lookup: CDR1 MNHEY, CDR2 SVGAGI. The CDR3 loop reads CASSYSMIAGFTGELFF.

This chain links TRBV18 with TRBJ2-5; as DNA is missing, the TRBD1 call by TCRdb cannot be tested. The CDR3 length is 13 residues. The germline V gene has CDR1 KGHSH and CDR2 LQKENI. The CDR3 is CASSQGIGETQYF.

This chain joins TRBV11-1 and TRBJ1-2; the D call of TRBD1 rests on TCRdb alone, since no DNA is present to check it. The CDR3 covers 12 residues. Germline V gives CDR1 SGHAT, CDR2 FQDESV (reference sequence). CDR3 region: CASSSQTAFYTF.

CDR3 residues: CASSLSRVDQPQHF. The V gene is TRBV7-2, the J gene TRBJ1-5. Germline V gives CDR1 SGHTA, CDR2 FQGNSA. This CDR3 has 14 residues.

The gene calls are TRBV18 and TRBJ1-1; as DNA is missing, the TRBD1 call by TCRdb cannot be tested. The germline V gene encodes CDR1 KGHSH and CDR2 LQKENI. CDR3 length: 17 residues. This CDR3 reads CASSLGGTGGAIAEAFF.

This chain links TRBV29-1 with TRBJ2-5; TCRdb's assignment of TRBD1 cannot be checked, as there is no DNA. CDR3 length: 14 residues. CDR1 and CDR2 (germline): SQVTM, ANQGSEA. CDR3 loop: CSVVGFPGGETQYF. Combining the CDR3 with reference TRBV29-1 and TRBJ2-5 gives the whole variable domain SAVISQKPSRDICQRGTSLTIQCQVDSQVTMMFWYRQQPGQSLTLIATANQGSEATYESGFVIDKFPISRPNLTFSTLTVSNMSPEDSSIYLCSVVGFPGGETQYFGPGTRLLVL.

The rearrangement joins TRBV5-1 to TRBJ1-1; with no DNA, the TCRdb D assignment of TRBD1 cannot be verified. The CDR3 runs to 14 residues. Germline-derived CDR1 and CDR2 are SGHRS and YFSETQ. CDR3: CASSFQGGWIEAFF.

This clonotype is called medium-sized based on its frequency. This sequence joins TRBV29-1 and TRBJ2-2; the D gene TCRdb calls, TRBD1, cannot be checked with no DNA. This CDR3 is 14 amino acids long. Germline lookup yields CDR1 SQVTM and CDR2 ANQGSEA. CDR3 in amino acids: CSGGQGGPTGELFF.

This clonotype is classed as medium-sized by frequency. The CDR3 reads CASSFTANTGELFF. This rearrangement joins TRBV13 to TRBJ2-2. This CDR3 is 14 amino acids long. The germline CDR1 and CDR2 sequences are PRHDT and FYEKMQ (reference sequence).

The V and J genes are TRBV7-2 and TRBJ2-2; the D call from TCRdb, TRBD1, cannot be confirmed without DNA. Germline V gene data show CDR1 as SGHTA and CDR2 as FQGNSA. CDR3 length: 16 amino acids. The CDR3 reads CASSPGWGGSTGELFF.

This clonotype is deemed medium-sized by its frequency. The chain joins TRBV6-5 to TRBJ2-2; there is no DNA to check the TCRdb D call of TRBD1. Per germline, CDR1 MNHEY and CDR2 SVGAGI. This CDR3 is built from 13 residues. The CDR3 spells CASRRDSTGELFF.

This chain connects TRBV6-2 or TRBV6-3 to TRBJ2-7. The CDR3 consists of 15 residues. CDR1 MNHEY and CDR2 SVGEGT come from the germline V gene. This CDR3 is CASSYLLGQNYEQYF.

CDR3 protein: CSAVVGGPNNEQFF. The chain combines TRBV20-1 with TRBJ2-1. The CDR3 has 14 residues. Germline CDR1 DFQATT, CDR2 SNEGSKA (reference sequence).

V and J are TRBV18 and TRBJ1-2. Per the germline V gene, CDR1 is KGHSH and CDR2 is LQKENI. The CDR3 is made up of 15 amino acids. The CDR3 protein is CASSQEGYSDYGYTF.

The chain employs TRBV6-5 and TRBJ1-1; TCRdb's D call of TRBD1 is untestable without DNA. CDR1 is MNHEY and CDR2 is SVGAGI in the germline V gene. This CDR3 contains 15 residues. The CDR3 loop reads CASSMGDGMNTEAFF.

The chain uses TRBV6-1 and TRBJ1-6; TCRdb returns TRBD1, unconfirmable since there is no DNA. Germline CDR1 is MNHNS and CDR2 is SASEGT. The CDR3 runs to 16 residues. The CDR3 here is CASSLAGGVKGSPLHF.

The rearrangement joins TRBV6-2 or TRBV6-3 to TRBJ1-2; TCRdb lists TRBD1, though no DNA is available to test this call. There are 14 residues in the CDR3. The V gene's germline CDR1 is MNHEY and CDR2 SVGEGT. CDR3 residues: CASSEGSYIYGYTF.